The 15 T cell receptor beta chains listed next were all sequenced from one sample in a study of cytomegalovirus exposure and HLA in healthy donors. The data were produced by immunoSEQ multiplex PCR, yet TCRdb's version contains in-frame clones alone and is incomplete. The table includes about 200,000 clones, roughly 86% detected once. Sample: PBMCs. The receptors here all came from a woman aged 18-29 years in good health and CMV-seronegative.

V and J are TRBV7-6 and TRBJ1-1, with 7 positions matching TRBD1. Germline CDR1 reads SGHVS; CDR2 reads FNYEAQ. The CDR3 is 16 amino acids. The trim removed 5 bases at V and 2 bases at J, leaving 11 bases unmatched. Here the CDR3 DNA reads TGTGCCAGCAGCCAGTCTGGGGCAGGGGGAAACACTGAAGCTTTCTTT. Its translation: CASSQSGAGGNTEAFF.

The chain carries TRBV19 and TRBJ1-2; D is unresolved. V lost 0 bases, J lost 8 bases, and 10 bases lay in between. This CDR3 is built from 13 residues. Germline V CDR1 and CDR2: LNHDA, SQIVND (reference sequence). The CDR3 loop is CASSIEEFRGYTF. Written as DNA, the CDR3 is TGTGCCAGTAGTATAGAGGAGTTCCGGGGCTACACCTTC.

This chain links TRBV20-1 with TRBJ2-5; D ambiguous. Germline-derived CDR1 and CDR2 are DFQATT and SNEGSKA (reference sequence). V was cut by 6 bases and J by 3 bases, with 8 bases left in between. The length of the CDR3 is 11 residues. CDR3 region: CSATHKETQYF. For the CDR3, the DNA is TGCAGTGCCACCCACAAAGAGACCCAGTACTTC.

This chain links TRBV6-1 with TRBJ2-1, with TRBD1 matching over 8 bases. Trimming took 2 bases from V and 7 from J; bases not matched to a gene: 10. The CDR3 contains 16 residues. Germline V gene data show CDR1 as MNHNS and CDR2 as SASEGT. The CDR3 DNA sequence: TGTGCCAGCAGTGAATGGCAGGGGGCTATCTCGAATGAGCAGTTCTTC. Protein: CASSEWQGAISNEQFF.

The V gene is TRBV6-5, the J gene TRBJ1-2; D gene unclear. Germline assignment: CDR1 MNHEY and CDR2 SVGAGI. This CDR3 region has 13 residues. Trimming took 5 bases from V and 7 from J, leaving 14 bases between them. For the CDR3, the DNA is TGTGCCAGCAGTCAGGCCACAGAGGGTGGCTACACCTTC. Translation gives CASSQATEGGYTF.

The chain uses TRBV7-9 and TRBJ1-5, with D perhaps matching TRBD1 (5 bases). This CDR3 contains 15 residues. From germline, CDR1 is SEHNR and CDR2 FQNEAQ (reference sequence). Trimming left V 5 bases short and J 3 bases short, with 14 bases between. CDR3 protein: CASSPGTGYNQPQHF. CDR3 DNA: TGTGCCAGCAGCCCAGGAACAGGTTACAATCAGCCCCAGCATTTT.

The table lists this clone with a few counts. The chain links TRBV13 to TRBJ2-7; D is ambiguous. Trimming stripped 2 bases from V and 7 bases from J, with 6 bases between. CDR1 and CDR2 from the germline V gene are PRHDT and FYEKMQ (reference sequence). This CDR3 has 11 amino acids. The chain's CDR3 is CASSLTEEQYF. Written as DNA, the CDR3 is TGTGCCAGCAGCTTAACGGAGGAGCAGTACTTC. The whole variable domain, filled in from reference TRBV13 and TRBJ2-7, reads AAGVIQSPRHLIKEKRETATLKCYPIPRHDTVYWYQQGPGQDPQFLISFYEKMQSDKGSIPDRFSAQQFSDYHSELNMSSLELGDSALYFCASSLTEEQYFGPGTRLTVT.

This chain joins TRBV9 and TRBJ2-1, with 7 bases matching TRBD2. J was trimmed by 5 bases and V by 0 bases; bases with no gene match: 8. CDR3 length equals 16 residues. The germline V gene encodes CDR1 SGDLS and CDR2 YYNGEE. CDR3 region: CASSVDLRGVHNEQFF. CDR3 nucleotides: TGTGCCAGCAGCGTAGACCTCCGGGGGGTTCACAATGAGCAGTTCTTC.

The J gene is TRBJ2-1, the V gene TRBV5-6, with D possibly TRBD1 on 7 matching bases. This CDR3 is built from 16 residues. From germline, CDR1 is SGHDT and CDR2 YYEEEE. V was trimmed by 2 bases and J by 12 bases, leaving 24 bases between them. The CDR3 DNA follows: TGTGCCAGCAGCTTTCGTACCAGGGGGACTCCGGAGGGGCAGTTCTTC. This codes for CASSFRTRGTPEGQFF.

CDR3 nucleotides: TGTGCCAGCAGTAATGCGGATGAGCAGTTCTTC. This gives the protein CASSNADEQFF. The chain employs TRBV6-5 and TRBJ2-1; no reliable D call. Germline V lookup: CDR1 MNHEY, CDR2 SVGAGI. This CDR3 is 11 amino acids long. V was cut by 5 bases and J by 8 bases, with 7 bases left in between.

The rearrangement joins TRBV10-2 to TRBJ1-6; D gene uncertain. The CDR3 runs to 16 residues. Germline CDR1 reads WSHSY; CDR2 reads SAAADI. V was clipped by 4 bases and J by 3 bases, with 13 bases between them. DNA of the CDR3: TGCGCCAGCAGTGCCTTCCGGGAGATCTATAATTCACCCCTCCACTTT. This gives the protein CASSAFREIYNSPLHF.

The chain combines TRBV7-2 with TRBJ2-7; TRBD2 matches 7 bases. There are 17 residues in the CDR3. Per germline, CDR1 SGHTA and CDR2 FQGNSA. V lost 1 base, J lost 0 bases, and 9 bases stayed unmatched. The CDR3 sequence: CASSLELPGGISYEQYF. The CDR3 DNA follows: TGTGCCAGCAGCTTAGAACTCCCGGGGGGTATCTCCTACGAGCAGTACTTC.

The CDR3 here is CASSQSGTPLHF. In nucleotides, the CDR3 is TGTGCCAGCAGTCAATCGGGGACACCCCTCCACTTT. This chain uses TRBV7-9 with TRBJ1-6; D is ambiguous. The V gene's germline CDR1 is SEHNR and CDR2 FQNEAQ (reference sequence). The CDR3 extends over 12 amino acids. V was shortened by 6 bases and J by 11 bases, with 11 bases between the two germline ends.

The chain employs TRBV10-3 and TRBJ2-1, with D perhaps TRBD2 (5 bases). The germline CDR1 and CDR2 sequences are ENHRY and SYGVKD. The CDR3 runs 14 residues. V lost 5 bases to trimming and J lost 0 bases, with 8 bases between them. CDR3 coding DNA: TGTGCCATCAGTCCAGCGGCCTCCTACAATGAGCAGTTCTTC. It translates to CAISPAASYNEQFF.

This clone was seen only once. The rearrangement links TRBV29-1 to TRBJ2-7, with 9 positions matching TRBD1. Germline CDR1 reads SQVTM; CDR2 reads ANQGSEA. The CDR3 is 14 amino acids. J was trimmed by 3 bases and V by 5 bases; bases with no gene match: 8. The CDR3 reads CSVYPETGGYEQYF. DNA for the CDR3: TGCAGCGTTTATCCGGAGACAGGGGGCTACGAGCAGTACTTC.